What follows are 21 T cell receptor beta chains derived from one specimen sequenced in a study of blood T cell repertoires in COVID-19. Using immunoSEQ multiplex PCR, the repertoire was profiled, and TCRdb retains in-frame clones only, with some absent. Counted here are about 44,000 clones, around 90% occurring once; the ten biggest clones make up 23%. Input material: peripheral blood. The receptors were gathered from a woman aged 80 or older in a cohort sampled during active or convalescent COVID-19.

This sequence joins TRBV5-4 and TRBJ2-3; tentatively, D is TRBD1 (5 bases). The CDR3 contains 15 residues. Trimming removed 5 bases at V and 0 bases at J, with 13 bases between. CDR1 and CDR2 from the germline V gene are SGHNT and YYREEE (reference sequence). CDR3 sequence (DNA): TGTGCCAGCAGTCCGGACACCGTGAGCACAGATACGCAGTATTTT. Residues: CASSPDTVSTDTQYF.

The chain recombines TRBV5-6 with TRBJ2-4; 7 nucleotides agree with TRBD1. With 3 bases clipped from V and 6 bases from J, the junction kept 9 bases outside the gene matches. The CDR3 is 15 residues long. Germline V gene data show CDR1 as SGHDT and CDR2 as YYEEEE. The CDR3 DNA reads TGTGCCAGCAGCTCCTCCAGACAGGGCGGAAACATTCAGTACTTC. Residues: CASSSSRQGGNIQYF.

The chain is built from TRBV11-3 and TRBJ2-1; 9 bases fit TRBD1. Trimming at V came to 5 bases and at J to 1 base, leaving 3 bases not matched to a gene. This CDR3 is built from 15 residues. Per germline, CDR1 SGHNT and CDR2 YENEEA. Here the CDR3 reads CASSMDRGSYNEQFF. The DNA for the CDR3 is TGTGCCAGCAGCATGGACAGGGGATCCTACAATGAGCAGTTCTTC.

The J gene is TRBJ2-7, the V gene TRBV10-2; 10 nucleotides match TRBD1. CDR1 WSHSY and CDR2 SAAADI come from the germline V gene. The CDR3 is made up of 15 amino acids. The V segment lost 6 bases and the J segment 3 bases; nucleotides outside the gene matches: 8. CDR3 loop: CASRDRGSLFYEQYF. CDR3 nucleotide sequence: TGCGCCAGCAGGGACAGGGGGTCTCTTTTCTACGAGCAGTACTTC.

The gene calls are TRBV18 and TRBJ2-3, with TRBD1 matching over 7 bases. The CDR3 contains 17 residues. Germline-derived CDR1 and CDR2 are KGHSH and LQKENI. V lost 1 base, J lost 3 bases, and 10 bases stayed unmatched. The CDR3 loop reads CASSPRGTAITTDTQYF. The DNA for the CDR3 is TGTGCCAGCTCACCACGGGGGACAGCAATTACTACAGATACGCAGTATTTT.

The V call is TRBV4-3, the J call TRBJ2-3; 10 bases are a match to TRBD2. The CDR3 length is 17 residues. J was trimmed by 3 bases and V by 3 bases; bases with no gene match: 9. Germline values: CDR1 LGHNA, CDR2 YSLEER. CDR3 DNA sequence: TGCGCCAGCAGCCAGTTCTCCGGGACTAGCGTAACAGATACGCAGTATTTT. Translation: CASSQFSGTSVTDTQYF.

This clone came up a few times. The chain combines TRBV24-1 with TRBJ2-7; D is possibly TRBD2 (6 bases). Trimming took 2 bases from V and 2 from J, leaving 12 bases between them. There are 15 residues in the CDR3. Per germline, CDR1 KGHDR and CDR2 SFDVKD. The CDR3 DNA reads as TGTGCCACCAGTGATTCCCCGGGGAGGACCTACGAGCAGTACTTC. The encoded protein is CATSDSPGRTYEQYF.

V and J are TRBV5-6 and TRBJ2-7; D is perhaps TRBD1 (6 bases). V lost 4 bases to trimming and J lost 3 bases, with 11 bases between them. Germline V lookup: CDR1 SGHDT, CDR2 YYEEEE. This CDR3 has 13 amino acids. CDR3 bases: TGTGCCAGCAGCCTGGACAGAAACTACGAGCAGTACTTC. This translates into CASSLDRNYEQYF.

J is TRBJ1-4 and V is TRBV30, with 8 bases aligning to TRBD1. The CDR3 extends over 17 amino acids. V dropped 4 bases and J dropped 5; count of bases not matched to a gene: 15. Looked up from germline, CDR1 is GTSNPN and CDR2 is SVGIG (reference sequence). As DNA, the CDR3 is TGTGCCTGGACCGTAGGGGGGGTAAACAGGGGGAATGAAAAACTGTTTTTT. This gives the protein CAWTVGGVNRGNEKLFF.

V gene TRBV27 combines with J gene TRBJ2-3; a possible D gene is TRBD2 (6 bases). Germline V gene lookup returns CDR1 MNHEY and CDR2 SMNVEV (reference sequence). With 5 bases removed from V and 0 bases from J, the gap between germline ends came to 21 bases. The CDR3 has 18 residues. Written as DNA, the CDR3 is TGTGCCAGCAGTCGGGGTGGGGGGAACACCTTTAGCACAGATACGCAGTATTTT. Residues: CASSRGGGNTFSTDTQYF.

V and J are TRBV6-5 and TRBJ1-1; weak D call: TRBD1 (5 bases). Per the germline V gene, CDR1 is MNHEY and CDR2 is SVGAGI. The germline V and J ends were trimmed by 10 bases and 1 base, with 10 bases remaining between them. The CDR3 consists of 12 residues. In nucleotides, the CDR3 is TGTGCCACCGGACACCAGAACACTGAAGCTTTCTTT. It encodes CATGHQNTEAFF.

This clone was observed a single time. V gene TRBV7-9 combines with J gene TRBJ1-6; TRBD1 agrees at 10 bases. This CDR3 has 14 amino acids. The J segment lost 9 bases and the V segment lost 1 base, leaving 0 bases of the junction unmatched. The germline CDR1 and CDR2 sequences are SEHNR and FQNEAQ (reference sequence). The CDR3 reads CASSLGTGGSPLHF. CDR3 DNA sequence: TGTGCCAGCAGCTTAGGGACAGGGGGTTCACCCCTCCACTTT.

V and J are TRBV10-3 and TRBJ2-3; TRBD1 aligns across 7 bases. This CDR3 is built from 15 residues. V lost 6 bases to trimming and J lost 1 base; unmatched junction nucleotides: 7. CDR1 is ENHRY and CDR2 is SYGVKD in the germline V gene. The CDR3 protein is CAISGQDLGTDTQYF. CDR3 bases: TGTGCCATCAGCGGACAGGATCTTGGCACAGATACGCAGTATTTT.

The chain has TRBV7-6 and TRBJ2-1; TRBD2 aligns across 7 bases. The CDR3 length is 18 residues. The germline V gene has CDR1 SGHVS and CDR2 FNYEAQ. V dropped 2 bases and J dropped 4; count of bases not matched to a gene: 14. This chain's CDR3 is CASSLRRARASGYNEQFF. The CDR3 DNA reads TGTGCCAGCAGCTTAAGACGGGCCAGGGCTAGCGGATACAATGAGCAGTTCTTC.

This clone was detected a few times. The CDR3 DNA reads as TGTGCCAGCAGCTTAGGTTCTAGGACAGAGCTTCGGCCCCAGCATTTT. It encodes CASSLGSRTELRPQHF. This chain links TRBV7-8 with TRBJ1-5, with D maybe TRBD1 (6 bases). The germline CDR1 and CDR2 sequences are SGHVS and FQNEAQ. This CDR3 comprises 16 residues. V was cut by 1 base and J by 9 bases, with 19 bases left in between.

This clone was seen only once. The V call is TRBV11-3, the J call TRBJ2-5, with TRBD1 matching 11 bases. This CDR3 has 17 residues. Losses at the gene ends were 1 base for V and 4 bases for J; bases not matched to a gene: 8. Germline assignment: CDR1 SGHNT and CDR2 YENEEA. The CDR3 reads CASSLVLGGTGGETQYF. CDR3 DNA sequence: TGTGCCAGCAGCTTAGTCCTAGGCGGGACAGGGGGAGAGACCCAGTACTTC.

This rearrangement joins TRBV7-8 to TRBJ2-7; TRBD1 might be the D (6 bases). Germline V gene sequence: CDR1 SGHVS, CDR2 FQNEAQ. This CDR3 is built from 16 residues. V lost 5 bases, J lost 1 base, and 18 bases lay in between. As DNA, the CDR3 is TGTGCCAGCAGCCCCCGGGCCACAGGGAGTTCCTACGAGCAGTACTTC. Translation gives CASSPRATGSSYEQYF. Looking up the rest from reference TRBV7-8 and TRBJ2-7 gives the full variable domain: GAGVSQSPRYKVAKRGQDVALRCDPISGHVSLFWYQQALGQGPEFLTYFQNEAQLDKSGLPSDRFFAERPEGSVSTLKIQRTQQEDSAVYLCASSPRATGSSYEQYFGPGTRLTVT.

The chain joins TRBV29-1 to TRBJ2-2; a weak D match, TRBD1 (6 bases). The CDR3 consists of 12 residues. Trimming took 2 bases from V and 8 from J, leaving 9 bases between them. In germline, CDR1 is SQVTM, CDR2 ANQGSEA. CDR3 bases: TGCAGCGTTGAAAGGGGGACGGGGGAGCTGTTTTTT. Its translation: CSVERGTGELFF.

As DNA, the CDR3 is TGTGCCAGTAGTATGTATCCCAGAAGCTCCTACGAGCAGTACTTC. This gives the protein CASSMYPRSSYEQYF. V gene TRBV19 combines with J gene TRBJ2-7, with D unresolved. V lost 3 bases, J lost 0 bases, and 12 bases lay in between. Looked up from germline, CDR1 is LNHDA and CDR2 is SQIVND (reference sequence). The CDR3 sequence is 15 residues long.

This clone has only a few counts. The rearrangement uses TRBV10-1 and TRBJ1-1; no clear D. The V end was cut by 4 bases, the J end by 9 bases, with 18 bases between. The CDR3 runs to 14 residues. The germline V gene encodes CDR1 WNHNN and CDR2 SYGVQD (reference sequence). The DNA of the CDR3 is TGCGCCAGCAGTGCATCGGGGAGGGCCTTGAAAGCTTTCTTT. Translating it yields CASSASGRALKAFF.

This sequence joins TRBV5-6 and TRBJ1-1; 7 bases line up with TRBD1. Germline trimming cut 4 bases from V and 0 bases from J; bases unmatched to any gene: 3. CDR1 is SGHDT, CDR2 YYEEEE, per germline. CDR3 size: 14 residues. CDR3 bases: TGTGCCAGCAGCCTAGGGACAGTGAACACTGAAGCTTTCTTT. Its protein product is CASSLGTVNTEAFF.